The 30 T cell receptor beta chains in this list originate from one sample, sequenced in a study of T cells after yellow fever vaccination. Using its own MiXCR run on the 5' RACE reads, TCRdb lists one record per CDR3 protein. The repertoire consists of about 400,000 distinct CDR3 sequences, with roughly 11% occurring once and the leading ten covering roughly a sixth. The sample here was PBMCs, taken on the day of the first yellow fever vaccination. Receptor source: a man aged 18-30 years who received the YFV17D yellow fever vaccine.

The chain is built from TRBV10-1 and TRBJ1-6, with D maybe TRBD1 (5 bases). The CDR3 consists of 15 residues. Trimming stripped 6 bases from V and 9 bases from J, with 18 bases between. Germline V gene data show CDR1 as WNHNN and CDR2 as SYGVQD (reference sequence). CDR3 DNA: TGCGCCAGCAGCGCCGCAAGGGGCGAGGGTTCACCCCTCCACTTT. Translated, it gives CASSAARGEGSPLHF.

The chain recombines TRBV12-3 or TRBV12-4 with TRBJ2-5; D is tentatively TRBD1 or TRBD2 (5 bases each). CDR3 size: 14 residues. Trimming pared 1 base from V and 5 bases from J, leaving 11 bases between. The CDR3 reads CASSLGDHPETQYF. The DNA for the CDR3 is TGTGCCAGCAGTTTAGGGGACCACCCGGAGACCCAGTACTTC.

V and J are TRBV2 and TRBJ2-5, with D perhaps TRBD2 (7 bases). The length of the CDR3 is 13 residues. Germline V lookup: CDR1 SNHLY, CDR2 FYNNEI. Trimming stripped 7 bases from V and 5 bases from J, with 14 bases between. The CDR3 DNA is TGTGCCAGCACCACGGGGGGCAAGGAGACCCAGTACTTC. Protein product: CASTTGGKETQYF.

This clonotype has more than one count but fewer than ten. The chain combines TRBV28 with TRBJ2-7; 8 positions agree with TRBD2. The CDR3 sequence is 15 residues long. CDR1 and CDR2 from the germline V gene are MDHEN and SYDVKM. With 5 bases clipped from V and 6 bases from J, the junction kept 12 bases outside the gene matches. CDR3 in DNA: TGTGCCAGCAGTCTCCGGGCGGGGGGAAGAGGCGAGCAGTACGTC. This translates into CASSLRAGGRGEQYV.

In its sample, this clonotype was seen many times. The chain combines TRBV7-8 with TRBJ1-2; TRBD1 matches 7 bases. Germline V gives CDR1 SGHVS, CDR2 FQNEAQ. Trimming took 5 bases from V and 5 from J; bases not matched to a gene: 8. The CDR3 sequence is 14 residues long. The CDR3 sequence is CASSPGTDGYGYTF. In nucleotides, the CDR3 is TGTGCCAGCAGCCCCGGGACAGATGGATATGGCTACACCTTC.

The sample holds a few counts of this clonotype. The CDR3 loop is CASSPQFTGVNSYNEQFF. CDR3 bases: TGCGCCAGCAGCCCACAATTTACCGGGGTGAACTCCTACAATGAGCAGTTCTTC. The chain joins TRBV4-3 to TRBJ2-1; a weak D match, TRBD2 (5 bases). Germline V gene lookup returns CDR1 LGHNA and CDR2 YSLEER. Trimming took 4 bases from V and 0 from J, leaving 19 bases between them. The length of the CDR3 is 18 residues.

This clonotype appeared a few times. The chain carries TRBV7-2 and TRBJ1-2; 8 positions match TRBD1. Germline lookup yields CDR1 SGHTA and CDR2 FQGNSA. V lost 5 bases to trimming and J lost 4 bases; unmatched junction nucleotides: 9. This CDR3 is built from 15 residues. The CDR3 bases are TGTGCCAGCAGCCCCTTTCAGGGACAGGCCTATGGCTACACCTTC. Its protein product is CASSPFQGQAYGYTF.

In this sample, this clonotype turned up a few times. The V gene is TRBV4-1, the J gene TRBJ1-2; 9 nucleotides line up with TRBD1. Trimming cost V 4 bases and J 6 bases; bases outside gene matches: 6. This CDR3 has 14 residues. Germline V gene lookup returns CDR1 MGHRA and CDR2 YSYEKL. Written as DNA, the CDR3 is TGCGCCAGCAGCCGCCCGGGACAGGGAAATGGCTACACCTTC. Translating it yields CASSRPGQGNGYTF.

This clonotype was seen a handful of times. V usage is TRBV7-2 and J usage is TRBJ2-3, with TRBD2 identical over 8 bases. CDR3 length equals 14 residues. The germline V gene has CDR1 SGHTA and CDR2 FQGNSA. V was pared by 6 bases and J by 2 bases, with 4 bases of the junction left unmatched. The CDR3 sequence is CASRRGGNTDTQYF. CDR3 DNA: TGTGCCAGCAGACGGGGGGGGAACACAGATACGCAGTATTTT. Based on the CDR3 plus reference TRBV7-2 and TRBJ2-3, the full variable domain is GAGVSQSPSNKVTEKGKDVELRCDPISGHTALYWYRQSLGQGLEFLIYFQGNSAPDKSGLPSDRFSAERTGGSVSTLTIQRTQQEDSAVYLCASRRGGNTDTQYFGPGTRLTVL.

There are a few counts of this clonotype. This chain connects TRBV4-1 to TRBJ2-1, with 13 bases aligning to TRBD2. V shed 3 bases and J 5 bases; nucleotides not matched to a gene: 10. The CDR3 has 18 residues. Germline CDR1 MGHRA, CDR2 YSYEKL. The CDR3 DNA reads TGCGCCAGCAGCCACCTTGGGGGACTAGCGGGGCTAGACAATGAGCAGTTCTTC. This translates into CASSHLGGLAGLDNEQFF.

The genes are TRBV24-1 and TRBJ2-1; possibly TRBD2 for D (6 bases). The CDR3 sequence is 15 residues long. Trimming took off 0 bases at V and 9 bases at J, with 14 bases between the two ends. Looked up from germline, CDR1 is KGHDR and CDR2 is SFDVKD. This CDR3 reads CATSDLGARRGEQFF. CDR3 DNA: TGTGCCACCAGTGATTTGGGGGCCAGGAGGGGTGAGCAGTTCTTC.

The chain employs TRBV20-1 and TRBJ2-6, with D hard to call. This CDR3 region has 15 residues. V was clipped by 3 bases and J by 0 bases, with 9 bases between them. Germline V gene data show CDR1 as DFQATT and CDR2 as SNEGSKA (reference sequence). The CDR3 region is CSARSGSSGANVLTF. The CDR3 DNA reads TGCAGTGCTAGGTCTGGCAGCTCTGGGGCCAACGTCCTGACTTTC.

This rearrangement joins TRBV6-1 to TRBJ2-7, with no clear D. This CDR3 comprises 15 residues. Trimming took 8 bases from V and 3 from J, leaving 20 bases between them. The germline gives CDR1 MNHNS, CDR2 SASEGT. The CDR3 is CASGSGPSEIYEQYV. The CDR3 region has the DNA TGTGCCAGCGGGTCCGGGCCCTCGGAGATCTACGAGCAGTACGTC.

J is TRBJ2-5 and V is TRBV7-2; TRBD1 matches 7 bases. The CDR3 runs to 15 residues. The V gene end was trimmed by 4 bases and the J gene end by 0 bases; junction bases not matched to a gene: 5. Germline lookup yields CDR1 SGHTA and CDR2 FQGNSA. This CDR3 reads CASSSGQEYQETQYF. The DNA for the CDR3 is TGTGCCAGCAGCTCTGGACAGGAGTACCAAGAGACCCAGTACTTC.

This clonotype was counted at least ten times. The V gene is TRBV5-1, the J gene TRBJ2-5; 13 bases align to TRBD2. CDR1 is SGHRS, CDR2 YFSETQ, per germline. The ends lost 5 bases at V and 4 bases at J; junction bases unmatched: 5. CDR3 length equals 15 residues. CDR3 amino acids: CASRRTSGGSETQYF. CDR3 in DNA: TGCGCCAGCAGACGGACTAGCGGGGGCTCAGAGACCCAGTACTTC.

This clonotype was observed at least ten times. The V call is TRBV4-3, the J call TRBJ2-7, with TRBD1 identical over 10 bases. The trim removed 1 base at V and 1 base at J, leaving 1 base unmatched. This CDR3 has 15 residues. CDR1 is LGHNA and CDR2 is YSLEER in the germline V gene. CDR3 residues: CASSQGTGGSYEQYV. Written as DNA, the CDR3 is TGCGCCAGCAGCCAAGGGACAGGGGGGTCCTACGAGCAGTACGTC.

Only a few counts were recorded for this clonotype. The chain joins TRBV4-2 to TRBJ1-3; no clear D gene. Trimming left V 0 bases short and J 4 bases short, with 13 bases between. The CDR3 has 16 residues. The germline V gene has CDR1 LGHNA and CDR2 YNFKEQ. The CDR3 protein is CASSQDPDPTGNTIYF. CDR3 DNA sequence: TGTGCCAGCAGCCAAGACCCTGACCCGACAGGAAACACCATATATTTT.

This sequence joins TRBV24-1 and TRBJ2-3; D assignment may be TRBD1 or TRBD2 (6 bases each). Trimming removed 0 bases at V and 3 bases at J, with 9 bases between. This CDR3 comprises 15 residues. The germline CDR1 and CDR2 sequences are KGHDR and SFDVKD. DNA of the CDR3: TGTGCCACCAGTGATTTGGGGGGGCCTACAGATACGCAGTATTTT. Its protein is CATSDLGGPTDTQYF.

V usage is TRBV4-1 and J usage is TRBJ2-2; TRBD2 aligns across 7 bases. The CDR3 contains 18 residues. Germline trimming cut 0 bases from V and 5 bases from J; bases unmatched to any gene: 12. Looked up from germline, CDR1 is MGHRA and CDR2 is YSYEKL. CDR3 nucleotide sequence: TGCGCCAGCAGCCAAGATACGTCGCGGGGGTTGAGGACCGGGGAGCTGTTTTTT. Translation gives CASSQDTSRGLRTGELFF.

This clonotype was seen only a few times. The rearrangement links TRBV7-2 to TRBJ1-2; the D gene is possibly TRBD1 (6 bases). This CDR3 contains 15 residues. V was pared by 4 bases and J by 2 bases, with 14 bases between. Germline-derived CDR1 and CDR2 are SGHTA and FQGNSA. DNA for the CDR3: TGTGCCAGCAGCTCGCAATTACAGGGAAACTATGGCTACACCTTC. It encodes CASSSQLQGNYGYTF.

This clonotype was counted a few times. The gene calls are TRBV6-1 and TRBJ2-1; TRBD1 agrees at 8 bases. The CDR3 sequence is 15 residues long. Per the germline V gene, CDR1 is MNHNS and CDR2 is SASEGT. The V segment lost 5 bases and the J segment 3 bases; nucleotides outside the gene matches: 6. CDR3 in amino acids: CASSITGQVYNEQFF. Written as DNA, the CDR3 is TGTGCCAGCAGTATCACGGGACAGGTCTACAATGAGCAGTTCTTC.

Regarding this clonotype: An end of the junction differs from the germline gene, which may be a read error. This chain joins TRBV3-1 and TRBJ2-1, with TRBD2 as a possible D gene (5 bases). This CDR3 is built from 13 residues. Germline V gives CDR1 LGHDT, CDR2 YNNKEL (reference sequence). The CDR3 DNA reads as TGTGCCAGGAGCCAAGGGCGGGCGTTAGGGCAGTTCTTC. Translated: CARSQGRALGQFF.

This clonotype was counted a few times. The rearrangement uses TRBV7-2 and TRBJ2-5, with D uncertain. CDR1 SGHTA and CDR2 FQGNSA come from the germline V gene. Trimming took 5 bases from V and 5 from J, leaving 12 bases between them. The CDR3 has 13 residues. CDR3 sequence (DNA): TGTGCCAGCAGCCAGATAATGGGGGAGACCCAGTACTTC. It encodes CASSQIMGETQYF. Supplemented by reference TRBV7-2 and TRBJ2-5, the full variable domain reads GAGVSQSPSNKVTEKGKDVELRCDPISGHTALYWYRQSLGQGLEFLIYFQGNSAPDKSGLPSDRFSAERTGGSVSTLTIQRTQQEDSAVYLCASSQIMGETQYFGPGTRLLVL.

This clonotype has only a few counts. The rearrangement uses TRBV5-1 and TRBJ2-7; a weak D match, TRBD2 (6 bases). The V end was cut by 0 bases, the J end by 3 bases, with 13 bases between. There are 15 residues in the CDR3. Germline V CDR1 and CDR2: SGHRS, YFSETQ. CDR3 bases: TGCGCCAGCAGCTTGGGAGCGGGTGACCTCTACGAGCAGTACTTC. This encodes CASSLGAGDLYEQYF.

In its sample, this clonotype was seen a few times. The J gene is TRBJ2-2, the V gene TRBV12-5, with 8 bases identical to TRBD2. The CDR3 runs to 15 residues. From germline, CDR1 is LGHNT and CDR2 FRNRAP. Trimming at V came to 7 bases and at J to 5 bases, leaving 9 bases not matched to a gene. The CDR3 reads CASARYGGGTGELFF. As DNA, the CDR3 is TGTGCTAGTGCCCGTTACGGGGGGGGTACCGGGGAGCTGTTTTTT.

The V call is TRBV5-1, the J call TRBJ2-5; D gene unclear. The germline V gene encodes CDR1 SGHRS and CDR2 YFSETQ. Trimming removed 5 bases from V and 5 bases from J, with 16 bases in between. This CDR3 spans 14 amino acids. CDR3 amino acids: CASRVRSEIETQYF. In DNA form, the CDR3 reads TGCGCCAGCAGGGTAAGGTCGGAGATTGAGACCCAGTACTTC. Full variable domain (missing parts from reference TRBV5-1 and TRBJ2-5): KAGVTQTPRYLIKTRGQQVTLSCSPISGHRSVSWYQQTPGQGLQFLFEYFSETQRNKGNFPGRFSGRQFSNSRSEMNVSTLELGDSALYLCASRVRSEIETQYFGPGTRLLVL.

The V gene is TRBV29-1, the J gene TRBJ1-1, with D uncertain. Trimming removed 5 bases from V and 7 bases from J, with 14 bases in between. The CDR3 sequence is 12 residues long. The germline V gene encodes CDR1 SQVTM and CDR2 ANQGSEA. In DNA, the CDR3 is TGCAGCGTTCTCACTCTGTGGGGTGAAGCTTTCTTT. This codes for CSVLTLWGEAFF.

This clonotype showed up many times. This chain uses TRBV7-2 with TRBJ2-3; 7 nucleotides match TRBD2. The CDR3 has 14 residues. J was trimmed by 3 bases and V by 8 bases; bases with no gene match: 8. CDR1 and CDR2 from the germline V gene are SGHTA and FQGNSA. The CDR3, as DNA: TGTGCCAGCGCCCCGGGACTAACGACAGATACGCAGTATTTT. This encodes CASAPGLTTDTQYF. Drawing the rest from reference TRBV7-2 and TRBJ2-3, the complete variable domain is GAGVSQSPSNKVTEKGKDVELRCDPISGHTALYWYRQSLGQGLEFLIYFQGNSAPDKSGLPSDRFSAERTGGSVSTLTIQRTQQEDSAVYLCASAPGLTTDTQYFGPGTRLTVL.

This rearrangement joins TRBV7-3 to TRBJ2-1, with 8 nucleotides matching TRBD2. Germline CDR1 SGHTA, CDR2 FQGTGA. There are 15 residues in the CDR3. J gave up 5 bases and V 3 bases, and 6 bases lay outside the gene matches. The CDR3 bases are TGTGCCAGCAGCTTTAGCGGGGCCGGTCACAATGAGCAGTTCTTC. As protein: CASSFSGAGHNEQFF.

Ten or more counts support this clonotype. The J gene is TRBJ2-3, the V gene TRBV3-1; D unresolved. Per the germline V gene, CDR1 is LGHDT and CDR2 is YNNKEL (reference sequence). This CDR3 has 12 amino acids. V lost 1 base to trimming and J lost 3 bases, with 2 bases between them. In nucleotides, the CDR3 is TGTGCCAGCAGCCAAGTAACAGATACGCAGTATTTT. As protein: CASSQVTDTQYF.